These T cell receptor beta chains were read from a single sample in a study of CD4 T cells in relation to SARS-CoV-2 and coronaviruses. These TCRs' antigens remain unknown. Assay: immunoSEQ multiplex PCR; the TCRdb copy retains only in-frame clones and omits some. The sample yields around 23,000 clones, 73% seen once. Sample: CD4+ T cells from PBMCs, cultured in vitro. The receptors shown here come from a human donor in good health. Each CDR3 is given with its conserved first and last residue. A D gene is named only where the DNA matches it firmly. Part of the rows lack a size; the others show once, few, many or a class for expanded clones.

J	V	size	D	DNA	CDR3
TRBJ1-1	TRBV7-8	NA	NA	TGTGCCAGCAGCTCCGCCATGATTAGGGTGAACACTGAAGCTTTCTTT	CASSSAMIRVNTEAFF
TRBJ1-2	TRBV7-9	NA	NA	TGTGCCAGCAGCTTAGTCCCGAACAGGGATGGCTACACCTTC	CASSLVPNRDGYTF
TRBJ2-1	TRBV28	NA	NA	TGTGCCAGCAGTTCCCGAGGGGCGCGGGGCTACAATGAGCAGTTCTTC	CASSSRGARGYNEQFF
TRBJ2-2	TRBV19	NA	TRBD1	TGTGCCAGTAGTACGGGACAGCTCACCGGGGAGCTGTTTTTT	CASSTGQLTGELFF
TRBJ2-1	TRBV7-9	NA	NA	TGTGCCAGCAGCTCGGTGGGGGGCAATGAGCAGTTCTTC	CASSSVGGNEQFF
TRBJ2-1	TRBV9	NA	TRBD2	TGTGCCAGCAGCGGACCTCGACTAGCGGGATACAATGAGCAGTTCTTC	CASSGPRLAGYNEQFF
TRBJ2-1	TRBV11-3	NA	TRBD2	TGTGCCAGCAGCTTCGGAATCACTAGCGGATCCTACAATGAGCAGTTCTTC	CASSFGITSGSYNEQFF
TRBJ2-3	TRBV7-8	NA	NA	TGTGCCAGCAGCTTGCAGCGGCCCACAGATACGCAGTATTTT	CASSLQRPTDTQYF
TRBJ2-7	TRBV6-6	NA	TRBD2	TGTGCCAGCAGGTTAATCCAGGGACTAGCCTACGAGCAGTACTTC	CASRLIQGLAYEQYF
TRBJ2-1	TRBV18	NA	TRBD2	TGTGCCAGCTCCGGGCGGACTAGCGGGAGCTCGTCCTACAATGAGCAGTTCTTC	CASSGRTSGSSSYNEQFF
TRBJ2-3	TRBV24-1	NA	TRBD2	TGTGCCACTGGACTAGCGGGCGCAGATACGCAGTATTTT	CATGLAGADTQYF
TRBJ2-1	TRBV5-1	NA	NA	TGCGCCAGCAGCCCGTTCGGGGCCGCCTACAATGAGCAGTTCTTC	CASSPFGAAYNEQFF
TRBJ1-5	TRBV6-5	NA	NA	TGTGCCAGCAGTCGGGGAAATTATCAGCCCCAGCATTTT	CASSRGNYQPQHF
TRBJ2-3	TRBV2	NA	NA	TGTGCCATCCACTACGACGGAAGCACAGATACGCAGTATTTT	CAIHYDGSTDTQYF
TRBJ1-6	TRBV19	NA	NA	TGTGCCAGTAGTATTACCAGGGTGAATTCACCCCTCCACTTT	CASSITRVNSPLHF
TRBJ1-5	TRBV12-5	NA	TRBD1	TGTGCTAGTGGTTTGACCAGATCCGCGGGACAGGGGGTGAGAGGTGATCAGCCCCAGCATTTT	CASGLTRSAGQGVRGDQPQHF
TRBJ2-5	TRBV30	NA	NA	TGTGCCTGGAGTGCGGTCCCGGTACAGACCCAGTACTTC	CAWSAVPVQTQYF
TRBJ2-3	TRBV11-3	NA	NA	TGTGCCAGCAGTCATACCACCGGGGGCACGCAGTATTTT	CASSHTTGGTQYF
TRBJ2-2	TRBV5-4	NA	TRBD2	TGTGCCAGCAGCCTGACTAGCGGAGCGAACACCGGGGAGCTGTTTTTT	CASSLTSGANTGELFF
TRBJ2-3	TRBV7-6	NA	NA	TGTGCCAGCAGCCCACAGGGTCTCCGCACAGATACGCAGTATTTT	CASSPQGLRTDTQYF
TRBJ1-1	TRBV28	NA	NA	TGTGCCAGCCGACATCCGGGGGGGAAGAACACTGAAGCTTTCTTT	CASRHPGGKNTEAFF
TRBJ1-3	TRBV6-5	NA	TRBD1	TGTGCCACCGACAGGGGGTCAGGAAACACCATATATTTT	CATDRGSGNTIYF
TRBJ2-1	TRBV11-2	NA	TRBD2	TGTGCCAGCAGCGTGGGACTAGCGGACTACAATGAGCAGTTCTTC	CASSVGLADYNEQFF
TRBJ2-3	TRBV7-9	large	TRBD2	TGTGCCAGCAGCCCGAGACTAGCGGGAGGTGGGCCTAGCACAGATACGCAGTATTTT	CASSPRLAGGGPSTDTQYF
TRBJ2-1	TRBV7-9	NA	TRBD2	TGTGCCAGCAGCCCCCCGCCGGGTAGCGGGAGGTCCAATGAGCAGTTCTTC	CASSPPPGSGRSNEQFF
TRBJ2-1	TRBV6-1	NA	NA	TGTGCCAGCAGTGACCGTAGCCTGGGCTCCTACAATGAGCAGTTCTTC	CASSDRSLGSYNEQFF
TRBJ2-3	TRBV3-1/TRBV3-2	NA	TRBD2	TGTGCCAGCAGCCAAGGACTAGCGGGAGGCAGCACAGATACGCAGTATTTT	CASSQGLAGGSTDTQYF
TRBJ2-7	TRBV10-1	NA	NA	TGCGCCAGCAGTGATGGGACGGGTTCCTCCTACGAGCAGTACTTC	CASSDGTGSSYEQYF
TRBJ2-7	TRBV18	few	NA	TGTGCCAGCTCTCCGCGGGCAGCCGGGGCCTACGAGCAGTACTTC	CASSPRAAGAYEQYF
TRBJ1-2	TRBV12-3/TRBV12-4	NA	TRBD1	TGTGCCAGCAGCCCGGGACAGGACAGGTGCTACACCTTC	CASSPGQDRCYTF
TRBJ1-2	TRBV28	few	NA	TGTGCCAGCAGTTTACTACCGGGGGATGGCTACACCTTC	CASSLLPGDGYTF
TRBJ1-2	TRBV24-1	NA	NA	TGTGCCCCGAGACGGTCAGGCCCCCCTTGTGGCTACACCTTC	CAPRRSGPPCGYTF
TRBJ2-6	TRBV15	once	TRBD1	TGTGCCACCAGCAGAGGGCGGATTGGGACAGCCAGCTCTGGGGCCAACGTCCTGACTTTC	CATSRGRIGTASSGANVLTF
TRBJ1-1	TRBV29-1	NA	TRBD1	TGCAGCGTAAAAACCGGGACAGGGAACACTGAAGCTTTCTTT	CSVKTGTGNTEAFF
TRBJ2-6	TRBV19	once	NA	TGTGCCAGTAGTATCGTCCACAGGTCTGGGGCCAACGTCCTGACTTTC	CASSIVHRSGANVLTF
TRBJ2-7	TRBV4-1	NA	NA	TGCGCCAGCAGCCATCCGGGACATAACTACGAGCAGTACTTC	CASSHPGHNYEQYF
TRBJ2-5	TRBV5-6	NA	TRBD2	TGTGCCAGCAGCTCCCAGGCGGGAGCGGGAGAGACCCAGTACTTC	CASSSQAGAGETQYF